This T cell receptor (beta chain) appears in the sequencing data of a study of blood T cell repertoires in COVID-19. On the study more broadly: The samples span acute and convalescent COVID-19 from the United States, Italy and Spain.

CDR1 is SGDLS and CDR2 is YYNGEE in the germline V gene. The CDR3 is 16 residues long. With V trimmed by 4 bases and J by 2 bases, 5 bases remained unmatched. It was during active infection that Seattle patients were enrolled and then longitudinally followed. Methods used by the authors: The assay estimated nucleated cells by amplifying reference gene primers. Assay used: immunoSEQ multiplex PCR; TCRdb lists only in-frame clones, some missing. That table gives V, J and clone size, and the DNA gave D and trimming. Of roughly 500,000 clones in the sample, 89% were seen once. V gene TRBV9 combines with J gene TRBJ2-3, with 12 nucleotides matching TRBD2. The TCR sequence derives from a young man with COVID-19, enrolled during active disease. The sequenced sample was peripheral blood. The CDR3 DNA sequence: TGTGCCAGCAGCATTGGACTAGCGGGATACACAGATACGCAGTATTTT. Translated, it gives CASSIGLAGYTDTQYF.